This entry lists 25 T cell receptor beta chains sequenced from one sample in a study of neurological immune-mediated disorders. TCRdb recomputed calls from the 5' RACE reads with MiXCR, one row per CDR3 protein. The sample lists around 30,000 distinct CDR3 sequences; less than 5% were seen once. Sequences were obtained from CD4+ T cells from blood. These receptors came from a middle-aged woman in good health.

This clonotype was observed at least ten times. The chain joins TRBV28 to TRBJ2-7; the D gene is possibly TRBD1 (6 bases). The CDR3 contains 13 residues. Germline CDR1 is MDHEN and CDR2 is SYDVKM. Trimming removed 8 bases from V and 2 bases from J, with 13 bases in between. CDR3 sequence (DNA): TGTGCCAGCGGATCGACAGGCCCCTACGAGCAGTACTTC. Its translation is CASGSTGPYEQYF.

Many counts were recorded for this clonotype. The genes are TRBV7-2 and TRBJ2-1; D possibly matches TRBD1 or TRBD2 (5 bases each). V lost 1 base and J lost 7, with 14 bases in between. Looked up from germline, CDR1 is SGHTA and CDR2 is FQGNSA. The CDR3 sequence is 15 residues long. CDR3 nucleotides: TGTGCCAGCAGCTTAGGGGGACCAGGTTGGAATGAGCAGTTCTTC. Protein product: CASSLGGPGWNEQFF.

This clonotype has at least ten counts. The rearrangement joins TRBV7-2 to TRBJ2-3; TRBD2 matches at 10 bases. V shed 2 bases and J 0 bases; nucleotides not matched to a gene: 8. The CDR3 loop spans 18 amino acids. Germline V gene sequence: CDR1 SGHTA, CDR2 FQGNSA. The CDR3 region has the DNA TGTGCCAGCAGCTTATGGGGGCTAGCGGGAGCTAGCACAGATACGCAGTATTTT. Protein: CASSLWGLAGASTDTQYF.

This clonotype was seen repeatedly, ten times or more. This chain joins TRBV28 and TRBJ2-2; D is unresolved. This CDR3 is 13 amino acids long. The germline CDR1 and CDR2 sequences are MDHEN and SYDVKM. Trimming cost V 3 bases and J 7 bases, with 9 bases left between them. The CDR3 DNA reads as TGTGCCAGCAGTTTCGATGCCCACGGGGAGCTGTTTTTT. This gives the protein CASSFDAHGELFF. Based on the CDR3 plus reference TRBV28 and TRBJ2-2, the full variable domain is DVKVTQSSRYLVKRTGEKVFLECVQDMDHENMFWYRQDPGLGLRLIYFSYDVKMKEKGDIPEGYSVSREKKERFSLILESASTNQTSMYLCASSFDAHGELFFGEGSRLTVL.

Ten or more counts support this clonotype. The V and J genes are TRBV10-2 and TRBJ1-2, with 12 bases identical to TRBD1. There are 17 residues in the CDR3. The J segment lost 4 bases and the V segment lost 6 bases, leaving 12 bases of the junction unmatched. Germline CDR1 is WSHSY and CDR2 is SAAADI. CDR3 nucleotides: TGCGCCAGCAGAGCTGGGGGACAGGGGGCGCAGGGCTATGGCTACACCTTC. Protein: CASRAGGQGAQGYGYTF.

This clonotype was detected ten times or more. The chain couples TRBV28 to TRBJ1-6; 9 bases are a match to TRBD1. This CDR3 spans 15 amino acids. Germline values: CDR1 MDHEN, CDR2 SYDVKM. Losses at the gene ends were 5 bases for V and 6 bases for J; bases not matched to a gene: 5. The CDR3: CASSMGDRVNSPLHF. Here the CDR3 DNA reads TGTGCCAGCAGTATGGGGGACAGGGTTAATTCACCCCTCCACTTT.

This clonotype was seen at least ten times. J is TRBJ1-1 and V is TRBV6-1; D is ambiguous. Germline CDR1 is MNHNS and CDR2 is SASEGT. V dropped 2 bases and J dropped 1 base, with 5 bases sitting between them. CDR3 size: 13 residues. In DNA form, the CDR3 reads TGTGCCAGCAGTGAACTCAGGAACACTGAAGCTTTCTTT. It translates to CASSELRNTEAFF.

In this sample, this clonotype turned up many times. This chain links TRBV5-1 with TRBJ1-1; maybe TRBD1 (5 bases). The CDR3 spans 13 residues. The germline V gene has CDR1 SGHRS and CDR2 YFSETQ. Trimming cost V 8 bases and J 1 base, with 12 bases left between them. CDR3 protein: CASTRDENTEAFF. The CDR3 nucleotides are TGCGCCAGTACCAGGGACGAGAACACTGAAGCTTTCTTT. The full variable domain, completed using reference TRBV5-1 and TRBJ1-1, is KAGVTQTPRYLIKTRGQQVTLSCSPISGHRSVSWYQQTPGQGLQFLFEYFSETQRNKGNFPGRFSGRQFSNSRSEMNVSTLELGDSALYLCASTRDENTEAFFGQGTRLTVV.

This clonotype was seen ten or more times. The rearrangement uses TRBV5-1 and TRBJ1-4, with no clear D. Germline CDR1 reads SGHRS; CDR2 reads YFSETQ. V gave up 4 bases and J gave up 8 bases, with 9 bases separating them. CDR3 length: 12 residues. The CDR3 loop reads CASSRSGEKLFF. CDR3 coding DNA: TGCGCCAGCAGCCGTTCCGGAGAAAAACTGTTTTTT.

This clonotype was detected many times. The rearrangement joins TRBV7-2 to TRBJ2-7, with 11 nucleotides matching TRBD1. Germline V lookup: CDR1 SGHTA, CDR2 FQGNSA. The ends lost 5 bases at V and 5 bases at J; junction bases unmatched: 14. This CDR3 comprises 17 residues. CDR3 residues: CASSHVRGQGASNEQYF. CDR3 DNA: TGTGCCAGCAGCCATGTACGAGGACAGGGGGCGTCCAACGAGCAGTACTTC.

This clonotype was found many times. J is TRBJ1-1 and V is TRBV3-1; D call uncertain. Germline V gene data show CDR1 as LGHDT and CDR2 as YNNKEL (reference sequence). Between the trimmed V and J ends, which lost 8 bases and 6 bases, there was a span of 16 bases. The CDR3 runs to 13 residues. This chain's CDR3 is CASRPSAGAEAFF. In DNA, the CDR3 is TGTGCCAGCCGTCCCAGCGCGGGTGCTGAAGCTTTCTTT.

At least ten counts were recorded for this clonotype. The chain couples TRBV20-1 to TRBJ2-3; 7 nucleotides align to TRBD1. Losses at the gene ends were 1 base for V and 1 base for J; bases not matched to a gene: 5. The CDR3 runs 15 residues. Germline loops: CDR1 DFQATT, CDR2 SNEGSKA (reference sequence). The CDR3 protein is CSARGQGRGTDTQYF. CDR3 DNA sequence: TGCAGTGCTAGAGGACAGGGCCGCGGCACAGATACGCAGTATTTT.

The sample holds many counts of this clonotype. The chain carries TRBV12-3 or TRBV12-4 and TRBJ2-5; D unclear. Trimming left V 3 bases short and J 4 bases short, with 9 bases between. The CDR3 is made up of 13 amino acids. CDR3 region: CASSFRSGETQYF. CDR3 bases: TGTGCCAGCAGTTTCAGATCAGGAGAGACCCAGTACTTC.

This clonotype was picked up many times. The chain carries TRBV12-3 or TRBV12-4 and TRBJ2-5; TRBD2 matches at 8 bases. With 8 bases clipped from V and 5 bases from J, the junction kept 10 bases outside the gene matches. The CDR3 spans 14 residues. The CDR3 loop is CASARTSQTETQYF. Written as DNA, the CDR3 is TGTGCCAGCGCCAGGACTAGCCAGACGGAGACCCAGTACTTC.

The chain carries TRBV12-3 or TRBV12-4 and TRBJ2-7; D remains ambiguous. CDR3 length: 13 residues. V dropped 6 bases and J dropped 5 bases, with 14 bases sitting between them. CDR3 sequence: CASSYIGPDEQYF. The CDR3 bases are TGTGCCAGCAGCTACATCGGACCTGACGAGCAGTACTTC.

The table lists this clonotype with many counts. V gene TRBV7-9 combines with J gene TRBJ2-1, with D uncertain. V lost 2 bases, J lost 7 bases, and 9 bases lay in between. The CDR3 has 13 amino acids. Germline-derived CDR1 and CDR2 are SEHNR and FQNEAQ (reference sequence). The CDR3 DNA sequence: TGTGCCAGCAGCTTATTTCTTGGTAATGAGCAGTTCTTC. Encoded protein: CASSLFLGNEQFF.

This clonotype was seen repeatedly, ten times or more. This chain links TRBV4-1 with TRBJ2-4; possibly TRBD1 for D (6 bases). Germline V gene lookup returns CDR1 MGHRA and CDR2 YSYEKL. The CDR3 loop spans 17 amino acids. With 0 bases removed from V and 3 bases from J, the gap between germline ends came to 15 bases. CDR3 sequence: CASSQDSGADVKNIQYF. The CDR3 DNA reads TGCGCCAGCAGCCAAGATTCAGGGGCGGACGTCAAAAACATTCAGTACTTC.

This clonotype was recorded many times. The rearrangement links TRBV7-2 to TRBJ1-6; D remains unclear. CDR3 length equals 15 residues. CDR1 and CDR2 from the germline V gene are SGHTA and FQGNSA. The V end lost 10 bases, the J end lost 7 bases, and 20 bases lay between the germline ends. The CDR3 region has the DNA TGTGCCACCCAAACCCCGGGGAACAACAATTCACCCCTCCACTTT. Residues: CATQTPGNNNSPLHF.

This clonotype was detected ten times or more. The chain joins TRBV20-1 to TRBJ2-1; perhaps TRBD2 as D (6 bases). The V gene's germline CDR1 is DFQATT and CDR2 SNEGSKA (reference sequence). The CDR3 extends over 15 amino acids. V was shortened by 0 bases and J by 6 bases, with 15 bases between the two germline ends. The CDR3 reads CSARDLRLVGNEQFF. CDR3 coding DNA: TGCAGTGCTAGAGATCTGCGACTAGTCGGCAATGAGCAGTTCTTC.

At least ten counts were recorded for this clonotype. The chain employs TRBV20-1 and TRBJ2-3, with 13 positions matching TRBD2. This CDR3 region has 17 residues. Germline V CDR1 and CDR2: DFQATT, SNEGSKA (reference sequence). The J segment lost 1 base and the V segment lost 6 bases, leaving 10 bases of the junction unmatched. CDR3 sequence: CSAGLAGALGGTDTQYF. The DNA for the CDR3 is TGCAGTGCCGGACTAGCGGGAGCCCTGGGGGGCACAGATACGCAGTATTTT.

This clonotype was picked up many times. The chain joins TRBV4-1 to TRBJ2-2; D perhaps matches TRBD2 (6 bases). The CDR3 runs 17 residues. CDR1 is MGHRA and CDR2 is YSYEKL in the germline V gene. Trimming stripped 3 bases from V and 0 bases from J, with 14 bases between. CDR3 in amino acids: CASSQGEEAPNTGELFF. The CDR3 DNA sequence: TGCGCCAGCAGCCAGGGGGAGGAGGCCCCGAACACCGGGGAGCTGTTTTTT.

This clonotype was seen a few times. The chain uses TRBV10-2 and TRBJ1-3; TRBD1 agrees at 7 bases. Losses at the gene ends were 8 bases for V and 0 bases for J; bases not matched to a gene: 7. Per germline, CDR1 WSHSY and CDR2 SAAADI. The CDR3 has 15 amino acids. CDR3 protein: CASSGGDSSGNTIYF. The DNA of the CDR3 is TGCGCCAGCTCCGGAGGGGACAGCTCTGGAAACACCATATATTTT.

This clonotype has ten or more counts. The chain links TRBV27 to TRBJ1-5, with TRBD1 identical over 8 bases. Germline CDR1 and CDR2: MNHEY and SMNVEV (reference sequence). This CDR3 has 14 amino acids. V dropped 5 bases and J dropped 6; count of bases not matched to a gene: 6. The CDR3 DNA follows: TGTGCCAGCAGTCCTGGACAGGGACGTCAGCCCCAGCATTTT. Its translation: CASSPGQGRQPQHF.

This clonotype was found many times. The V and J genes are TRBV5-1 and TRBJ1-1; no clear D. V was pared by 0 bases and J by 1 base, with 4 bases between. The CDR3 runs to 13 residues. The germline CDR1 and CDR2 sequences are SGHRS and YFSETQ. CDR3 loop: CASSLERNTEAFF. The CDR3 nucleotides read TGCGCCAGCAGCTTGGAGAGGAACACTGAAGCTTTCTTT.

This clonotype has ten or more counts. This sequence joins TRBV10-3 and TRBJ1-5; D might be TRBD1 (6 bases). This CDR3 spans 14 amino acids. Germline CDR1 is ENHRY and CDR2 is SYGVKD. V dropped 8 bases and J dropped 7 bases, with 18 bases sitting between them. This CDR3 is CAISEGGKGQPQHF. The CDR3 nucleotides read TGTGCCATCTCGGAGGGGGGAAAGGGGCAGCCCCAGCATTTT.